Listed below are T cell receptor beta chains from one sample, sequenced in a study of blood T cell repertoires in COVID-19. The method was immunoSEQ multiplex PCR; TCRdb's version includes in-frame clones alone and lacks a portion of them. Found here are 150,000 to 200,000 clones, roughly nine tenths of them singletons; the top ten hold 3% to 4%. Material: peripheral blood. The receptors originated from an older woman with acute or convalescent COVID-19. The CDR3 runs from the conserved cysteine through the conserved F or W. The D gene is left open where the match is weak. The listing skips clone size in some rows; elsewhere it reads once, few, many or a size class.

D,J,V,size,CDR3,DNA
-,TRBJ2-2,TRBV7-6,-,CASSLVAGATGELFF,TGTGCCAGCAGCTTAGTTGCAGGGGCCACCGGGGAGCTGTTTTTT
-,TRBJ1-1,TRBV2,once,CASGRTVNTEAFF,TGTGCCAGCGGCCGGACAGTTAACACTGAAGCTTTCTTT
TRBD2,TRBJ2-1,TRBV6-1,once,CASSEYLSVTSGGAMYRSNEQFF,TGTGCCAGCAGTGAATATCTTAGTGTCACTAGCGGGGGGGCGATGTATAGGTCCAATGAGCAGTTCTTC
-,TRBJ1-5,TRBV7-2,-,CASSFEVNQPQHF,TGTGCCAGCAGCTTCGAGGTAAATCAGCCCCAGCATTTT
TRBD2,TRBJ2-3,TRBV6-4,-,CASSEDGGRTTDTQYF,TGTGCCAGCAGTGAGGATGGCGGGAGGACCACAGATACGCAGTATTTT
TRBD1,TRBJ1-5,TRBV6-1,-,CASSARDRGFNLNQPQHF,TGTGCCAGCAGTGCTCGGGACAGGGGGTTTAATCTTAATCAGCCCCAGCATTTT
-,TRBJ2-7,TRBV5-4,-,CASSLGGGEQYF,TGTGCCAGCAGCTTGGGTGGAGGCGAGCAGTACTTC
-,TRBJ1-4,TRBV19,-,CASSIRSRFNEKLFF,TGTGCCAGTAGTATTCGGTCCCGCTTTAATGAAAAACTGTTTTTT
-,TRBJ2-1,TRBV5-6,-,CASSLVGAGEFF,TGTGCCAGCAGCTTGGTGGGGGCTGGGGAGTTCTTC
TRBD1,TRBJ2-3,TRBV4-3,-,CASSQGRDRTQYF,TGCGCCAGCAGCCAAGGCCGGGACAGAACGCAGTATTTT
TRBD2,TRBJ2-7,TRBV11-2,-,CASSWTSSYEQYF,TGTGCCAGCAGCTGGACTAGCAGCTACGAGCAGTACTTC
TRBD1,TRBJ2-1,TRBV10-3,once,CAISRQGENEQFF,TGTGCCATCAGCCGACAGGGAGAGAATGAGCAGTTCTTC
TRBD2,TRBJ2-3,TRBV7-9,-,CASSFSLLAGEADTQYF,TGTGCCAGCAGCTTCTCCCTACTAGCGGGGGAAGCAGATACGCAGTATTTT
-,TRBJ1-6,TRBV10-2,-,CASSSGLTANSPLHF,TGCGCCAGCAGCTCGGGACTAACTGCTAATTCACCCCTCCACTTT
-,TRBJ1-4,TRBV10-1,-,CASSARGATNEKLFF,TGCGCCAGCAGTGCCCGGGGAGCAACTAATGAAAAACTGTTTTTT
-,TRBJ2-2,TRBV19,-,CASSIGQIDTGELFF,TGTGCCAGTAGTATAGGACAGATTGATACCGGGGAGCTGTTTTTT
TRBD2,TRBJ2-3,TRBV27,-,CASSLYPSGRAGDTQYF,TGTGCCAGCAGTTTATATCCTAGCGGGAGGGCCGGAGATACGCAGTATTTT
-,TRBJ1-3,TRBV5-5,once,CASSLDRVTGNTIYF,TGTGCCAGCAGCTTGGACAGGGTAACTGGAAACACCATATATTTT
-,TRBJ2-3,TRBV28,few,CATKSPNTDTQYF,TGTGCCACCAAAAGCCCCAACACAGATACGCAGTATTTT
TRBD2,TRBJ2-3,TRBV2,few,CASRRTSGPLDTQYF,TGTGCCAGCAGGAGGACTAGCGGTCCTTTGGATACGCAGTATTTT
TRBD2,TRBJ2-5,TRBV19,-,CASSRGLAEHSETQYF,TGTGCCAGTAGTAGGGGTCTAGCGGAGCACTCGGAGACCCAGTACTTC
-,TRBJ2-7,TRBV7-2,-,CASSLEPAGSYEQYF,TGTGCCAGCAGCTTAGAGCCTGCCGGCTCCTACGAGCAGTACTTC
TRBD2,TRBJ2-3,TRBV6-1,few,CASSETLAGGTGRQNTQYF,TGTGCCAGCAGTGAGACGCTAGCGGGGGGGACAGGGAGACAAAATACGCAGTATTTT
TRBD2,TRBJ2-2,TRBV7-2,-,CASSFSLAGNTGELFF,TGTGCCAGCAGCTTTTCCCTAGCGGGGAACACCGGGGAGCTGTTTTTT
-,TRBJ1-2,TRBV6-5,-,CASTRRQGYGYTF,TGTGCCAGCACTCGCAGGCAGGGGTATGGCTACACCTTC
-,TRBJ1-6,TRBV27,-,CASSFQGTDNSPLHF,TGTGCCAGCAGTTTCCAGGGAACAGATAATTCACCCCTCCACTTT
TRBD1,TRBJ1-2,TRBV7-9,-,CASSPSGTGGNYGYTF,TGTGCCAGCAGCCCTAGTGGGACAGGGGGCAACTATGGCTACACCTTC
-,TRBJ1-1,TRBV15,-,CATSRDPGSTEAFF,TGTGCCACCAGCAGAGATCCGGGGAGCACTGAAGCTTTCTTT
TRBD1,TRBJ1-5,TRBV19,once,CASSMTGNGDQPQHF,TGTGCCAGTAGTATGACAGGGAATGGGGATCAGCCCCAGCATTTT
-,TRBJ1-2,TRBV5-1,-,CASSLDGYYGYTF,TGCGCCAGCAGCTTGGATGGCTACTATGGCTACACCTTC
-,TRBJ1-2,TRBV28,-,CASSYYDSRISYGYTF,TGTGCCAGCAGTTATTATGACAGTCGGATAAGCTATGGCTACACCTTC
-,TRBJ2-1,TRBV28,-,CASSFRGEQFF,TGTGCCAGCAGTTTCCGGGGGGAGCAGTTCTTC
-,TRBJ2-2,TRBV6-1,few,CASSEASGGLTGELFF,TGTGCCAGCAGTGAAGCGAGTGGGGGGTTGACCGGGGAGCTGTTTTTT
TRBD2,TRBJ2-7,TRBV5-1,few,CASSLREASYEQYF,TGCGCCAGCAGCCTACGGGAGGCATCCTACGAGCAGTACTTC
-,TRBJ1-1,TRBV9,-,CASSVGNLNTEAFF,TGTGCCAGCAGCGTAGGTAATTTAAACACTGAAGCTTTCTTT
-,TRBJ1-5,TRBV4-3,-,CASSAGAYQPQHF,TGCGCCAGCAGCGCAGGGGCCTATCAGCCCCAGCATTTT
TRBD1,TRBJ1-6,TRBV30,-,CAWSDQGAGSPLHF,TGTGCCTGGAGTGATCAGGGGGCTGGCTCACCCCTCCACTTT
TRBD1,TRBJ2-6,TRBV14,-,CASSQARDRITGANVLTF,TGTGCCAGCAGCCAAGCCCGGGACAGGATCACTGGGGCCAACGTCCTGACTTTC
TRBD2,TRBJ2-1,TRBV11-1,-,CASSSGLGVRNEQFF,TGTGCCAGCAGCTCGGGACTAGGGGTACGCAATGAGCAGTTCTTC
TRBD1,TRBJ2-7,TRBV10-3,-,CAISDTGTGGFGEQYF,TGTGCCATCAGTGACACCGGGACAGGGGGCTTTGGTGAGCAGTACTTC
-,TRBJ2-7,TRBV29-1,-,CSVSRGILYEQYF,TGCAGCGTTAGCCGGGGGATTTTGTACGAGCAGTACTTC
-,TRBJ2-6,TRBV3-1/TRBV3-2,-,CASSQTPSGANVLTF,TGTGCCAGCAGTCAAACACCCTCTGGGGCCAACGTCCTGACTTTC
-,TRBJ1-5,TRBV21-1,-,CASSKVEGYSNQPQHF,TGTGCCAGCAGCAAAGTGGAGGGTTATAGCAATCAGCCCCAGCATTTT
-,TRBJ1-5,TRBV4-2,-,CASSPRDIGNQPQHF,TGTGCCAGCAGCCCTCGGGACATTGGCAATCAGCCCCAGCATTTT
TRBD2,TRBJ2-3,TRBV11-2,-,CASSLGLSRTSGGQYF,TGTGCCAGCAGCTTAGGCTTGTCTAGGACTAGCGGGGGGCAGTATTTT
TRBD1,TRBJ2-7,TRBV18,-,CASSLTQVGGDEQYF,TGTGCCAGCTCACTAACACAGGTAGGGGGCGACGAGCAGTACTTC
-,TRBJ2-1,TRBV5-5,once,CASSLSGRAWNNEQFF,TGTGCCAGCAGCCTTAGCGGCCGAGCCTGGAACAATGAGCAGTTCTTC
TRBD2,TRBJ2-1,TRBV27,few,CASSFGTSGIGEQFF,TGTGCCAGCAGTTTCGGGACTAGCGGGATTGGAGAGCAGTTCTTC
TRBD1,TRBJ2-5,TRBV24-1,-,CATSDDSAGGQEETQYF,TGTGCCACCAGTGATGACAGCGCAGGGGGACAGGAAGAGACCCAGTACTTC
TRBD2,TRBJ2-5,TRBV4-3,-,CASSQGLAGGQETQYF,TGCGCCAGCAGCCAAGGACTAGCGGGAGGACAAGAGACCCAGTACTTC
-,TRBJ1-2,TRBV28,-,CASSLRTDGYTF,TGTGCCAGCAGTCTCCGGACAGATGGCTACACCTTC
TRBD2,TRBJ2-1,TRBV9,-,CASSLSGSSYNEQFF,TGTGCCAGCAGCCTGAGCGGGAGCTCCTACAATGAGCAGTTCTTC
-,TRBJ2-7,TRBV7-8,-,CASSPGLNYEQYF,TGTGCCAGCAGCCCTGGACTGAACTACGAGCAGTACTTC
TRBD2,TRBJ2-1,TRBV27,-,CASSLFPGLAGINEQFF,TGTGCCAGCAGTTTATTTCCGGGACTAGCGGGAATCAATGAGCAGTTCTTC
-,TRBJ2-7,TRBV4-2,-,CASSQEVAAAHSYEQYF,TGTGCCAGCAGCCAAGAGGTAGCAGCGGCACACTCCTACGAGCAGTACTTC
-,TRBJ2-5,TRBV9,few,CASSVGYGHQETQYF,TGTGCCAGCAGCGTAGGTTATGGACATCAAGAGACCCAGTACTTC
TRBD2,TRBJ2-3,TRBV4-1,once,CASSHGLAGGPDTQYF,TGCGCCAGCAGCCATGGACTAGCGGGAGGGCCGGATACGCAGTATTTT
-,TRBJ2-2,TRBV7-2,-,CASSSSNTGELFF,TGTGCCAGCAGCTCCTCGAACACCGGGGAGCTGTTTTTT
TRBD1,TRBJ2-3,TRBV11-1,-,CASSFPTGTGTDTQYF,TGTGCCAGCAGCTTTCCCACCGGGACAGGCACAGATACGCAGTATTTT